This T cell receptor (beta chain) was captured by sequencing in a study of tissue T cells after allogeneic stem cell transplantation. About the research overall: Pathologist review favored tissue samples showing histologically apparent lymphocytes. Findings and caveats of the study: In patients and mice, blood and spleen missed much of tissue repertoire. TCR repertoires tracked anatomic similarity, regardless of disease or transplant status. Alloreactivity or antigen specificity of tissue TCRs was not determined; some clones might be host cells.

This clone appeared a single time. Its antigen is as yet unknown. Sequencing was performed with immunoSEQ multiplex PCR; in TCRdb, only in-frame clones are kept and a portion is missing. The profile shows 20,000 to 25,000 clones, 73% of them singletons. Germline V gene sequence: CDR1 SGHKS, CDR2 YYEKEE (reference sequence). V lost 7 bases to trimming and J lost 4 bases, with 11 bases between them. This CDR3 spans 13 amino acids. The rearrangement joins TRBV5-5 to TRBJ1-4; D call uncertain. The specimen was tissue from the ileum, collected at autopsy. The source of this sequence is a female donor older than 55 with lung cancer. The CDR3 DNA reads TGTGCCAGCGGATCGCTTGGTAATGAAAAACTGTTTTTT. Amino acid sequence: CASGSLGNEKLFF.